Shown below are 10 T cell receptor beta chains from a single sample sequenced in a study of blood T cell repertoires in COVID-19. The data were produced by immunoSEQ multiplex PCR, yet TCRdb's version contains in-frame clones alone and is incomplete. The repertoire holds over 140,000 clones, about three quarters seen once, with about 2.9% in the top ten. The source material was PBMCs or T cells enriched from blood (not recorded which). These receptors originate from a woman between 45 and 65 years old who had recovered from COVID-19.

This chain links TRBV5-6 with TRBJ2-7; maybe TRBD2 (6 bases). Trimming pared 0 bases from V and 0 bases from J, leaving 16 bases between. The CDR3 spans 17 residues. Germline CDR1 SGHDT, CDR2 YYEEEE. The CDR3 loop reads CASSLESWRDISYEQYF. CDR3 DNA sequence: TGTGCCAGCAGCTTGGAGAGTTGGAGGGATATCTCCTACGAGCAGTACTTC.

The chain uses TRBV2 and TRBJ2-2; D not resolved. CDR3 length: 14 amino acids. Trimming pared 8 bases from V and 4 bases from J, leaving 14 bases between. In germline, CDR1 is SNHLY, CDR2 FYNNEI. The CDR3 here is CASRGGASTGELFF. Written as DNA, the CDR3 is TGTGCCAGCCGAGGTGGAGCTAGCACCGGGGAGCTGTTTTTT.

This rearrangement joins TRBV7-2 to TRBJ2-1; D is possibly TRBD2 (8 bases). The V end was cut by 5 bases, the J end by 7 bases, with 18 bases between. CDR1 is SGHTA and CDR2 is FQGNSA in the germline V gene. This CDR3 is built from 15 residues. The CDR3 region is CASSRDSGRWNEQFF. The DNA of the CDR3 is TGTGCCAGCAGCCGGGACAGCGGGAGATGGAATGAGCAGTTCTTC. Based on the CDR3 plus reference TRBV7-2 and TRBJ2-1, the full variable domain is GAGVSQSPSNKVTEKGKDVELRCDPISGHTALYWYRQSLGQGLEFLIYFQGNSAPDKSGLPSDRFSAERTGGSVSTLTIQRTQQEDSAVYLCASSRDSGRWNEQFFGPGTRLTVL.

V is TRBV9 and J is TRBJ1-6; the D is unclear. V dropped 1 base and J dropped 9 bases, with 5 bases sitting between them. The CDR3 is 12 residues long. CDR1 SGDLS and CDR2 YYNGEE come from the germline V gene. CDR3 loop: CASSVYGSPLHF. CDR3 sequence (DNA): TGTGCCAGCAGCGTATACGGTTCACCCCTCCACTTT.

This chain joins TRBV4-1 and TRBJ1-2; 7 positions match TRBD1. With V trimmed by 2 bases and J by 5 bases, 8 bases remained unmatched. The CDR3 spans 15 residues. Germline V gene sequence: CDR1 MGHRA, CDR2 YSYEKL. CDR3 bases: TGCGCCAGCAGCCAACTCCGGGCACAGGGGTATGGCTACACCTTC. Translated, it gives CASSQLRAQGYGYTF.

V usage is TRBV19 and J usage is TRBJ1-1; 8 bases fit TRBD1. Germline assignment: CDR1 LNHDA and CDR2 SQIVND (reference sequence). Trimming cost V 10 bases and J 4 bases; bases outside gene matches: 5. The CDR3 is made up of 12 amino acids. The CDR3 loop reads CATGQGGTEAFF. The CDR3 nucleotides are TGTGCCACAGGACAGGGCGGCACTGAAGCTTTCTTT.

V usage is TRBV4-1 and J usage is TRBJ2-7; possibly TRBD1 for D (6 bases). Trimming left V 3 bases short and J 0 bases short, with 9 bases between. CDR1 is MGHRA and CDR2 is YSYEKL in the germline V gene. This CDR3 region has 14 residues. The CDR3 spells CASSQMDSSYEQYF. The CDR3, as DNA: TGCGCCAGCAGCCAGATGGACAGCTCCTACGAGCAGTACTTC.

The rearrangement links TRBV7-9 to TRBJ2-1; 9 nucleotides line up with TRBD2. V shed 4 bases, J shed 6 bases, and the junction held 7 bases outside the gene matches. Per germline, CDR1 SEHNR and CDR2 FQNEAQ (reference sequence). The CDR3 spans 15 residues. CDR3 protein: CASSSPGLAGNEQFF. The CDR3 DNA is TGTGCCAGCAGCTCTCCGGGACTAGCAGGCAATGAGCAGTTCTTC.

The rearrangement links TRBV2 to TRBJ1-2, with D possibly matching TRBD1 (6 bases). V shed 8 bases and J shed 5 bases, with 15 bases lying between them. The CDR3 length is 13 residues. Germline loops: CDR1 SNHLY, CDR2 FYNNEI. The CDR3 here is CASPGVPSYGYTF. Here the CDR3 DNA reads TGTGCCAGCCCAGGGGTCCCAAGTTATGGCTACACCTTC.

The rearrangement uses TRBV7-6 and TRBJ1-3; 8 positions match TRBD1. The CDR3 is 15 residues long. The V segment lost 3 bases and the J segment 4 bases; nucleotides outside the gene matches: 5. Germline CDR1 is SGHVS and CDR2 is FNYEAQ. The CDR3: CASSLTGAYGNTIYF. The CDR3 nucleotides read TGTGCCAGCAGCTTGACAGGGGCTTACGGAAACACCATATATTTT.